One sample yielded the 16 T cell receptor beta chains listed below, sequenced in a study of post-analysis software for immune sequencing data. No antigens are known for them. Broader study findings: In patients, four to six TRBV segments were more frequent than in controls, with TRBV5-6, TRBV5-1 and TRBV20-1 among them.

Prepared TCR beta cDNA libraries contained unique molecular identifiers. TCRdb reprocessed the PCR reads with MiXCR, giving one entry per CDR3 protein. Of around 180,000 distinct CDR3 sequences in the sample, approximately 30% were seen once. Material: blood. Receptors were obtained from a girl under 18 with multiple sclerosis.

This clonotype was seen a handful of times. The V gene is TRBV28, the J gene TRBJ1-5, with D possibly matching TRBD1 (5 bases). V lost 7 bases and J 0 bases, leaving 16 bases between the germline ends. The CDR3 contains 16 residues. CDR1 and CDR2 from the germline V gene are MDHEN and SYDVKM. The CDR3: CASTRVGGASNQPQHF. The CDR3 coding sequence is TGTGCCAGCACCCGCGTGGGAGGGGCTAGCAATCAGCCCCAGCATTTT.

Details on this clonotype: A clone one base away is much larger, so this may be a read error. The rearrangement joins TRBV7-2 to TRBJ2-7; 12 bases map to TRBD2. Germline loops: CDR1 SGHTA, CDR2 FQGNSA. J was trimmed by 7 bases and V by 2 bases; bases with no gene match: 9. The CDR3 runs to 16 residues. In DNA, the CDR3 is TGTGCCAGCAGCTTACCTAGCGGGAGGGCCCACAATGAGCAGTACTTC. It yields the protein CASSLPSGRAHNEQYF. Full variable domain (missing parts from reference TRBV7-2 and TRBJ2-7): GAGVSQSPSNKVTEKGKDVELRCDPISGHTALYWYRQSLGQGLEFLIYFQGNSAPDKSGLPSDRFSAERTGGSVSTLTIQRTQQEDSAVYLCASSLPSGRAHNEQYFGPGTRLTVT.

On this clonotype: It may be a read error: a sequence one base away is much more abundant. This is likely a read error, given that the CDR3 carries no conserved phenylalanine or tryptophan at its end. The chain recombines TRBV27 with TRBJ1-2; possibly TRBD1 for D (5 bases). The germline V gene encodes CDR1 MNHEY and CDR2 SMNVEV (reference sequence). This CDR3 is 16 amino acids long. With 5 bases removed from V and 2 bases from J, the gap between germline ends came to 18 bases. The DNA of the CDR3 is TGTGCCAGCAGTCCGGGACCCTCCTTCGCAAACTATGGCTACACCGTC. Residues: CASSPGPSFANYGYTV.

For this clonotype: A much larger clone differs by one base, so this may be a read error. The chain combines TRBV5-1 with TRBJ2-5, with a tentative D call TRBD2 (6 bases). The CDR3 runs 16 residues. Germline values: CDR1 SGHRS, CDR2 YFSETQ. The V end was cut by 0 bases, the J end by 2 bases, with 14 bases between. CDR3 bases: TGCGCCAGCAGCTTGGCAGGCAGCAGCGGGCAAGAGACCCAGTACTTC. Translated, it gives CASSLAGSSGQETQYF.

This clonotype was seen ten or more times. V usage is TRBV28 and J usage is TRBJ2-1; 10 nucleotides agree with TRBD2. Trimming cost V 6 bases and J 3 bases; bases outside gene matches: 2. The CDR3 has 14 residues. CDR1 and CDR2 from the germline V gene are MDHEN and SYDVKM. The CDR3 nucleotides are TGTGCCAGCAGCCCTAGCGGGAGCTACAATGAGCAGTTCTTC. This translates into CASSPSGSYNEQFF.

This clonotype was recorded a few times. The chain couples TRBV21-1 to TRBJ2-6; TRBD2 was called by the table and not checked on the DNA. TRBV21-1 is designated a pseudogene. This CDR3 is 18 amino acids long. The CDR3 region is CASSTQLAGVSGANVLTF. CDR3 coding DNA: TGTGCCAGCAGCACCCAACTAGCGGGAGTGTCTGGGGCCAACGTCCTGACTTTC.

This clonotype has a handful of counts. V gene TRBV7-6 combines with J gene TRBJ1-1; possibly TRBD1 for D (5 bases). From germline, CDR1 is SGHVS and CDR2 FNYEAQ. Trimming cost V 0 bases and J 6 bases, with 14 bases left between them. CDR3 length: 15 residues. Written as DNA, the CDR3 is TGTGCCAGCAGCTTAGCGCAGGGTGGGAGGGCTGAAGCTTTCTTT. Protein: CASSLAQGGRAEAFF.

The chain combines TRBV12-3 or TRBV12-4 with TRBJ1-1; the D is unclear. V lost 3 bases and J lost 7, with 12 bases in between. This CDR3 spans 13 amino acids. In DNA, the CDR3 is TGTGCCAGCAGTTTCCGGGCCGCCAATGAAGCTTTCTTT. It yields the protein CASSFRAANEAFF.

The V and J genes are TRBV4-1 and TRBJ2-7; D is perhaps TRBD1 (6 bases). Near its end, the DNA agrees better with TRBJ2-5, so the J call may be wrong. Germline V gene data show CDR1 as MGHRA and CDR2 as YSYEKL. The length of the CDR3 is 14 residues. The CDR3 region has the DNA TGCGCCAGCAGCCAAGTCAGGGGTGGAGAGACCCAGTACTTC. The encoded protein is CASSQVRGGETQYF.

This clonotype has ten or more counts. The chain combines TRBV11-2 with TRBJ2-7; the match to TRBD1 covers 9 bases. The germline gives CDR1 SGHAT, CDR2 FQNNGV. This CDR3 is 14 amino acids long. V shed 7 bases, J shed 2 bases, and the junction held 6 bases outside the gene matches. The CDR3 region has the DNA TGTGCCAGCACCCTTAGACAGGGGGCCTACGAGCAGTACTTC. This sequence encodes CASTLRQGAYEQYF.

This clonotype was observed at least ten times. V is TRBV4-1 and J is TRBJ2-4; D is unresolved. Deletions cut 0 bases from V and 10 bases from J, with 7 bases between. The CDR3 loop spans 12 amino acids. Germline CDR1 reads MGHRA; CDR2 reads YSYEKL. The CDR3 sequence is CASSQDEVIQYF. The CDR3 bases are TGCGCCAGCAGCCAAGATGAGGTAATTCAGTACTTC.

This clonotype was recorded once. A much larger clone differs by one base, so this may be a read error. CDR3 DNA sequence: TGCAGTGCTAGGGGGGCAACCCTTCCCTACGAGCAGTACTTC. Its translation: CSARGATLPYEQYF. The chain employs TRBV20-1 and TRBJ2-7, with a weak D call TRBD1 (6 bases). V lost 3 bases and J 2 bases, leaving 14 bases between the germline ends. Looked up from germline, CDR1 is DFQATT and CDR2 is SNEGSKA (reference sequence). The CDR3 covers 14 residues.

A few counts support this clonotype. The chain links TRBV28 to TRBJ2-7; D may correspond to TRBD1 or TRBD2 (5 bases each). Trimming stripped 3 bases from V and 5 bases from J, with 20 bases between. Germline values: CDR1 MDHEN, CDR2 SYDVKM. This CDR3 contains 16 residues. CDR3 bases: TGTGCCAGCAGTTTTCGAATGGGGACGACTCCCGACGAGCAGTACTTC. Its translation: CASSFRMGTTPDEQYF. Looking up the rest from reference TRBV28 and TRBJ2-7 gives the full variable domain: DVKVTQSSRYLVKRTGEKVFLECVQDMDHENMFWYRQDPGLGLRLIYFSYDVKMKEKGDIPEGYSVSREKKERFSLILESASTNQTSMYLCASSFRMGTTPDEQYFGPGTRLTVT.

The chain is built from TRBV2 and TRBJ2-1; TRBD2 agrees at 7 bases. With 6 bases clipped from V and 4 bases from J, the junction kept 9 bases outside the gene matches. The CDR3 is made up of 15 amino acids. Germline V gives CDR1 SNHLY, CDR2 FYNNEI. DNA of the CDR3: TGTGCCAGCAGGGGGGGTCTAGCGGAATACAATGAGCAGTTCTTC. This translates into CASRGGLAEYNEQFF.

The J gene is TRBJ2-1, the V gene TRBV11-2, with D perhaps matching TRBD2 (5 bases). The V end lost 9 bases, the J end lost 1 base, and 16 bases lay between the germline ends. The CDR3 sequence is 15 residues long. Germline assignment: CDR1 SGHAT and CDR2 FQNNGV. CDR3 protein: CASRTPRGSYNEQFF. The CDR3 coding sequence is TGTGCCAGTAGAACCCCCCGGGGTTCCTACAATGAGCAGTTCTTC.

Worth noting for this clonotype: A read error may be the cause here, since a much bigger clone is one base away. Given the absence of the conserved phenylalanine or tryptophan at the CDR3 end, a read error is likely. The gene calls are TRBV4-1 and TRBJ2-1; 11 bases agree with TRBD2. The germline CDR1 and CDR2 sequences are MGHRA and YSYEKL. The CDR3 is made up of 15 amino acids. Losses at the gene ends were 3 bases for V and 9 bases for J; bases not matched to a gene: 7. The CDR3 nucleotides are TGCGCCAGCAGCCAGATAGCGGGGGGGCACAGTGAGCAGTTCTGC. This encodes CASSQIAGGHSEQFC.